The next 3 T cell receptor beta chains were all read from a single sample in a study of T cell changes during pregnancy in multiple sclerosis (dated by TCRdb to between 2017 and 2020). The library was made by the immunoSEQ multiplex PCR assay. TCRdb holds this immuneACCESS table with in-frame rearrangements only. Some clones are missing; in checked studies, unresolved V genes explain under half, and the rest has no known cause. The sample table contains about 80,000 clones; only one count was recorded for under 95% of them. The ten most abundant clones make up 2% to 3% of the sample. The sequences come from peripheral blood, collected before pregnancy. The receptors come from a female donor with multiple sclerosis, enrolled in a pregnancy study.

J is TRBJ2-7 and V is TRBV7-3, with TRBD1 matching over 7 bases. V gave up 5 bases and J gave up 6 bases; unmatched junction bases: 7. Germline V gives CDR1 SGHTA, CDR2 FQGTGA. This CDR3 spans 13 amino acids. The CDR3 is CASSLTGDSEQYF. CDR3 DNA sequence: TGTGCCAGCAGCCTCACAGGGGACAGCGAGCAGTACTTC.

With regard to this clone: Within the sample, other DNA sequences also encode this same CDR3. The chain links TRBV28 to TRBJ1-2; 8 nucleotides align to TRBD1. Germline-derived CDR1 and CDR2 are MDHEN and SYDVKM. The CDR3 extends over 13 amino acids. V trimming: 5 bases; J trimming: 8 bases; junction bases outside the gene matches: 7. The CDR3 DNA sequence: TGTGCCAGCAGTCCGGACAGGGTTCGCGGCTACACCTTC. It translates to CASSPDRVRGYTF.

The chain has TRBV4-1 and TRBJ2-7; 14 bases are a match to TRBD2. The CDR3 has 19 residues. J gave up 3 bases and V 1 base, and 11 bases lay outside the gene matches. The germline V gene encodes CDR1 MGHRA and CDR2 YSYEKL. The CDR3 reads CASSQVGTSGSSPIYEQYF. As DNA, the CDR3 is TGCGCCAGCAGCCAAGTCGGGACTAGCGGGAGTTCACCGATCTACGAGCAGTACTTC.